A selection of T cell receptor beta chains follows, all from one sample in a study of T cell responses to AZD1222 COVID-19 vaccine. Profiling relied on immunoSEQ multiplex PCR, and the TCRdb table lists in-frame clones only, not all of them. There are 100,000 or so clones in the sample; roughly 87% occur only once, and 5% lies in the top ten. Sequencing was performed on peripheral blood, taken on day 0 of AZD1222 vaccination. The receptors come from an adult in good health. Each CDR3 is given with its conserved first and last residue. A D gene is named only where the DNA matches it firmly. A clone size is listed for some rows: how often the clone was seen (once, few, many), or a class if it is expanded.

once | NA | TRBJ2-3 | TRBV19 | CASSIRATQYF | TGTGCCAGTAGTATCCGAGCCACGCAGTATTTT
NA | TRBD1 | TRBJ1-2 | TRBV19 | CASSIRDRGVDYGYTF | TGTGCCAGTAGTATTCGGGACAGGGGGGTGGACTATGGCTACACCTTC
NA | TRBD2 | TRBJ2-3 | TRBV5-6 | CASSWTSESDTQYF | TGTGCCAGCAGCTGGACTAGCGAGTCAGATACGCAGTATTTT
NA | TRBD1 | TRBJ1-1 | TRBV5-1 | CASSPDRGDTEAFF | TGCGCCAGCAGCCCGGACAGGGGGGACACTGAAGCTTTCTTT
NA | TRBD1 | TRBJ2-7 | TRBV4-1 | CASSQDRTGGYEQYF | TGCGCCAGCAGCCAAGATCGGACAGGGGGCTACGAGCAGTACTTC
NA | NA | TRBJ1-4 | TRBV27 | CASSLRNGEKLFF | TGTGCCAGCAGTTTGCGGAACGGTGAAAAACTGTTTTTT
NA | NA | TRBJ2-5 | TRBV29-1 | CSVSATSWETQYF | TGCAGCGTCTCCGCTACGTCCTGGGAGACCCAGTACTTC
NA | TRBD1 | TRBJ2-7 | TRBV5-1 | CASSQNSGTGYEQYF | TGCGCCAGCAGCCAAAATTCCGGGACAGGGTACGAGCAGTACTTC
NA | NA | TRBJ2-6 | TRBV7-3 | CAVGQGANVLTF | TGTGCCGTCGGACAGGGGGCCAACGTCCTGACTTTC
once | NA | TRBJ1-3 | TRBV6-5 | CASRPGRPDGDTIYF | TGTGCCAGCAGGCCGGGACGGCCGGACGGTGACACCATATATTTT
NA | NA | TRBJ1-2 | TRBV10-3 | CAISDGKEPGGGYTF | TGTGCCATCAGTGATGGCAAGGAGCCGGGGGGTGGCTACACCTTC
NA | NA | TRBJ1-5 | TRBV21-1 | CASSETGVEQPQHF | TGTGCCAGCAGCGAAACAGGGGTGGAGCAGCCCCAGCATTTT